Below are 2 T cell receptor beta chains sequenced from a single sample in a study of regulatory T cells in long-lasting Graves disease. Documented time point: persistent/refractory GD, antithyroid drugs over 5 years with positive TRAb. Extracted PBMC RNA gave rise to the TCR library. Combining iRepertoire HTBI primers with Arm-PCR of CDR3 regions, the authors built TCR beta libraries. TCRdb independently ran MiXCR on the multiplex PCR reads; one entry per CDR3 protein. The table lists 650,000 to 700,000 distinct CDR3 sequences, 30% of them singletons. The input for sequencing was peripheral blood mononuclear cells (PBMCs), taken when the disease was refractory, from a patient treated with antithyroid drugs. The receptors here all came from a female donor with Graves disease.

In DNA form, the CDR3 reads TGCGCCAGCAGCTACGGGACAGTTTTCGGTCACGAGCAGTACTTC. It yields the protein CASSYGTVFGHEQYF. The chain is built from TRBV5-1 and TRBJ2-7; 7 bases map to TRBD1. In germline, CDR1 is SGHRS, CDR2 YFSETQ. J was trimmed by 5 bases and V by 3 bases; bases with no gene match: 11. The CDR3 is 15 amino acids.

This clonotype has a handful of counts. V gene TRBV15 combines with J gene TRBJ1-2; TRBD1 aligns across 8 bases. CDR3 length: 17 residues. Trimming removed 5 bases from V and 6 bases from J; junction bases left unmatched: 17. Per the germline V gene, CDR1 is LNHNV and CDR2 is YYDKDF (reference sequence). The CDR3 spells CATSGQPPDREGDGYTF. The CDR3 DNA is TGTGCCACCAGCGGACAACCACCGGACAGGGAGGGAGATGGCTACACCTTC.